Listed below are T cell receptor beta chains from one sample, sequenced in a study of T cell repertoires in cytomegalovirus infection. These TCRs are of unknown antigen specificity. TCRdb fed the reads into MiXCR, producing one record per CDR3 protein. The profile shows roughly 990,000 distinct CDR3 sequences, about a third of them singletons. This sample comprised cultured CD8+ T cells from PBMCs, obtained from culture after CMV antigen stimulation. The receptors were sampled from a human donor in good health (CMV status not recorded). Some clones in this sample may be carry-over from other donors' samples. Both conserved end residues are part of each CDR3. Size is omitted from some rows. Given values are once, few, many or a class for expanded clones.

j_call | v_call | clone_size | cdr3_aa
TRBJ1-4 | TRBV24-1 | once | CATKRTGDRGEKLFF
TRBJ1-4 | TRBV4-3 | few | CASSQGTAANEKLFF
TRBJ1-5 | TRBV4-1 | . | CASSQVRGQPQHF
TRBJ1-1 | TRBV6-2/TRBV6-3 | . | CASSYPYGQNTEAFF
TRBJ1-1 | TRBV28 | . | CASSFDYGGNTEAFF
TRBJ1-6 | TRBV19 | few | CASMHRTNSPLHF
TRBJ2-2 | TRBV7-9 | . | CASSPGVGAFTGELFF
TRBJ2-3 | TRBV7-6 | . | CASSSKASGGTDTQYF
TRBJ1-3 | TRBV23-1 | . | CASSQWQVPHSGNTIYF
TRBJ1-5 | TRBV27 | . | CASSSTADGIGNQPQHF
TRBJ2-6 | TRBV6-6 | . | CASSPRQSSIRISGANVLTF
TRBJ1-3 | TRBV6-6 | . | CASSYPDPGNTIYF
TRBJ2-3 | TRBV28 | . | CASSLPPRRESTDTQYF
TRBJ1-2 | TRBV11-2 | . | CASSLDPASNYGYTF
TRBJ1-2 | TRBV11-1 | . | CAGSLEGSAANYGYTF